Below, 26 T cell receptor beta chains from the same sample are listed, as sequenced in a study of CD8 T cells in ankylosing spondylitis. TCRdb reanalysed the 5' RACE reads using MiXCR and keeps one entry per CDR3 protein. This sample carries 350,000 to 400,000 distinct CDR3 sequences, approximately 22% of them seen once, and the ten largest clones take around 13%. The sequenced sample consisted of blood, either unsorted or a sorted T cell fraction (not recorded which). These receptors were taken from a male donor with ankylosing spondylitis or in good health (not recorded which).

The chain employs TRBV9 and TRBJ2-3; 10 bases map to TRBD2. V was pared by 6 bases and J by 0 bases, with 4 bases of the junction left unmatched. CDR1 and CDR2 (germline): SGDLS, YYNGEE. The CDR3 totals 15 residues. CDR3 nucleotide sequence: TGTGCCAGCACCCTAGCGGGGGAGAGCACAGATACGCAGTATTTT. Encoded protein: CASTLAGESTDTQYF.

This clonotype was counted between two and nine times. The chain couples TRBV7-2 to TRBJ2-1; 9 bases agree with TRBD2. The CDR3 has 16 amino acids. Germline lookup yields CDR1 SGHTA and CDR2 FQGNSA. J lost 7 bases, V lost 2 bases, and 9 bases had no gene match. CDR3 bases: TGTGCCAGCAGCTTATCGGCGGGGGGGCCCAAGAATGAGCAGTTCTTC. It encodes CASSLSAGGPKNEQFF.

This clonotype has more than one count but fewer than ten. This sequence joins TRBV28 and TRBJ2-5, with 7 positions matching TRBD1. Germline values: CDR1 MDHEN, CDR2 SYDVKM. V was clipped by 4 bases and J by 2 bases; unmatched bases: 13. The CDR3 spans 17 residues. This chain's CDR3 is CASSSPPDRAIQETQYF. For the CDR3, the DNA is TGTGCCAGCAGTTCCCCCCCCGACAGGGCGATACAAGAGACCCAGTACTTC.

In its sample, this clonotype was seen a few times. The chain links TRBV4-1 to TRBJ2-7; the D gene is possibly TRBD1 (5 bases). The CDR3 runs to 14 residues. Trimming pared 2 bases from V and 1 base from J, leaving 9 bases between. The germline gives CDR1 MGHRA, CDR2 YSYEKL. The CDR3 is CASSQQGLSYEQYF. CDR3 DNA sequence: TGCGCCAGCAGCCAACAGGGCTTGTCCTACGAGCAGTACTTC.

This clonotype has just a few counts. This chain connects TRBV7-9 to TRBJ2-7; 7 bases match TRBD1. Germline V gene lookup returns CDR1 SEHNR and CDR2 FQNEAQ (reference sequence). The trim removed 5 bases at V and 4 bases at J, leaving 8 bases unmatched. This CDR3 is 14 amino acids long. The DNA of the CDR3 is TGTGCCAGCAGCAGCAGACAGGGAACTTACGAGCAGTACTTC. This codes for CASSSRQGTYEQYF.

J is TRBJ2-1 and V is TRBV12-3 or TRBV12-4; 11 nucleotides match TRBD2. This CDR3 has 14 residues. V trimming: 3 bases; J trimming: 9 bases; junction bases outside the gene matches: 4. CDR3 sequence: CASSLLAGGREQFF. The DNA for the CDR3 is TGTGCCAGCAGTTTGTTAGCGGGGGGGCGTGAGCAGTTCTTC.

The chain employs TRBV2 and TRBJ2-3; 7 bases agree with TRBD2. The CDR3 is 14 residues long. The V and J ends lost 6 bases and 6 bases, in that order; junction bases with no gene match: 9. CDR1 is SNHLY, CDR2 FYNNEI, per germline. The DNA for the CDR3 is TGTGCCAGCAGGCGAGGCCGGGGGGTGGATACGCAGTATTTT. Its protein is CASRRGRGVDTQYF.

CDR3: CASSLETGGLTDTQYF. The CDR3 DNA reads as TGTGCCAGCAGCTTGGAGACAGGGGGCTTGACAGATACGCAGTATTTT. The chain carries TRBV7-9 and TRBJ2-3; 10 bases map to TRBD1. The ends lost 3 bases at V and 3 bases at J; junction bases unmatched: 6. CDR1 is SEHNR and CDR2 is FQNEAQ in the germline V gene (reference sequence). The CDR3 totals 16 residues.

This sequence joins TRBV30 and TRBJ2-7; 8 bases agree with TRBD1. The length of the CDR3 is 14 residues. Germline-derived CDR1 and CDR2 are GTSNPN and SVGIG (reference sequence). Losses at the gene ends were 1 base for V and 3 bases for J; bases not matched to a gene: 5. CDR3 DNA: TGTGCCTGGAGTGACGGACAGGGATTCTACGAGCAGTACTTC. Protein product: CAWSDGQGFYEQYF.

This chain uses TRBV10-3 with TRBJ2-3, with a weak D call TRBD2 (5 bases). V lost 0 bases and J lost 4, with 8 bases in between. The V gene's germline CDR1 is ENHRY and CDR2 SYGVKD. The CDR3 sequence is 14 residues long. In DNA form, the CDR3 reads TGTGCCATCAGTGAGTCGGCGGGTCCAGATACGCAGTATTTT. Its translation: CAISESAGPDTQYF.

This clonotype has more than one count but fewer than ten. The chain has TRBV12-3 or TRBV12-4 and TRBJ1-5; 7 nucleotides match TRBD1. The CDR3 is 15 residues long. V lost 6 bases and J lost 2; bases outside the gene matches: 7. The CDR3 is CASRSTGIGNQPQHF. The CDR3 DNA is TGTGCCAGCAGATCGACAGGGATTGGCAATCAGCCCCAGCATTTT.

This clonotype turned up a few times. The genes are TRBV29-1 and TRBJ1-1, with 7 bases identical to TRBD1. There are 13 residues in the CDR3. Germline loops: CDR1 SQVTM, CDR2 ANQGSEA. The J segment lost 4 bases and the V segment lost 6 bases, leaving 8 bases of the junction unmatched. CDR3 residues: CSVPDRAGTEAFF. The CDR3 coding sequence is TGCAGCGTACCCGACAGGGCGGGCACTGAAGCTTTCTTT.

The chain recombines TRBV20-1 with TRBJ2-1; the D is unclear. The CDR3 loop spans 11 amino acids. The V gene lost 8 bases and the J gene lost 4 bases, with 9 bases spanning the gap. Germline values: CDR1 DFQATT, CDR2 SNEGSKA (reference sequence). The CDR3 here is CSLGKYNEQFF. The CDR3 DNA follows: TGCAGTCTGGGGAAGTACAATGAGCAGTTCTTC.

This clonotype was seen a few times. The chain couples TRBV29-1 to TRBJ2-2, with D possibly called TRBD1 or TRBD2 (5 bases each). Germline V lookup: CDR1 SQVTM, CDR2 ANQGSEA. Trimming shortened V by 7 bases and J by 5 bases, and 17 bases separated the two germline ends. CDR3 length equals 14 residues. The CDR3 DNA follows: TGCAGCGCCGGGGACCGTCTCCGGACCGGGGAGCTGTTTTTT. This translates into CSAGDRLRTGELFF.

The J gene is TRBJ2-1, the V gene TRBV4-2; D remains ambiguous. The CDR3 loop spans 15 amino acids. Germline CDR1 LGHNA, CDR2 YNFKEQ. Trimming took off 1 base at V and 7 bases at J, with 14 bases between the two ends. The CDR3, as DNA: TGTGCCAGCAGCCAAGTGGTACTTTTTGAGAATGAGCAGTTCTTC. Its translation: CASSQVVLFENEQFF.

This clonotype was detected a few times. The chain uses TRBV6-1 and TRBJ2-3; D is undetermined. Germline V gene data show CDR1 as MNHNS and CDR2 as SASEGT. V dropped 6 bases and J dropped 0 bases, with 7 bases sitting between them. The CDR3 is made up of 13 amino acids. For the CDR3, the DNA is TGTGCCAGCAGGATGACTAGCACAGATACGCAGTATTTT. It specifies CASRMTSTDTQYF.

The chain uses TRBV12-3 or TRBV12-4 and TRBJ2-1, with D possibly matching TRBD2 (6 bases). There are 15 residues in the CDR3. The germline V and J ends were trimmed by 8 bases and 5 bases, with 19 bases remaining between them. The CDR3 loop is CASAPSGEADNEQFF. CDR3 coding DNA: TGTGCCAGCGCCCCGTCGGGGGAGGCGGACAATGAGCAGTTCTTC.

This clonotype has just a few counts. V is TRBV7-3 and J is TRBJ2-1; D is ambiguous. Trimming removed 4 bases at V and 6 bases at J, with 10 bases between. Germline CDR1 and CDR2: SGHTA and FQGTGA. This CDR3 has 13 residues. CDR3 DNA: TGTGCCAGCAGCTCGATGACGGGCAATGAGCAGTTCTTC. It translates to CASSSMTGNEQFF.

The V gene is TRBV4-1, the J gene TRBJ1-1; TRBD1 might be the D (6 bases). The V end was cut by 3 bases, the J end by 4 bases, with 12 bases between. Germline-derived CDR1 and CDR2 are MGHRA and YSYEKL. The CDR3 loop spans 14 amino acids. The CDR3 DNA follows: TGCGCCAGCAGCCAGGGCGACAGGCGCACTGAAGCTTTCTTT. This codes for CASSQGDRRTEAFF.

V is TRBV14 and J is TRBJ2-3, with unresolved D. CDR3 length: 14 residues. Trimming cost V 3 bases and J 1 base, with 8 bases left between them. Germline V gene lookup returns CDR1 SGHDN and CDR2 FVKESK. The CDR3 sequence: CASSQDGRTDTQYF. As DNA, the CDR3 is TGTGCCAGCAGCCAGGACGGTCGCACAGATACGCAGTATTTT.

This clonotype was seen a single time. V usage is TRBV7-9 and J usage is TRBJ1-1; a weak D match, TRBD1 (5 bases). CDR3 size: 13 residues. Germline V gene data show CDR1 as SEHNR and CDR2 as FQNEAQ (reference sequence). Trimming removed 5 bases at V and 6 bases at J, with 13 bases between. DNA for the CDR3: TGTGCCAGCAGCCCCACGGGGACTGCTGAAGCTTTCTTT. It yields the protein CASSPTGTAEAFF.

This clonotype was seen at least ten times. CDR3 sequence: CASSPGPSYEQYF. CDR3 in DNA: TGTGCCAGCAGTCCGGGTCCCTCCTACGAGCAGTACTTC. The rearrangement joins TRBV7-9 to TRBJ2-7; D is ambiguous. The CDR3 extends over 13 amino acids. CDR1 and CDR2 (germline): SEHNR, FQNEAQ (reference sequence). The V and J ends lost 6 bases and 0 bases respectively, with 9 bases between them.

V and J are TRBV5-1 and TRBJ2-1; a weak D match, TRBD1 (5 bases). The CDR3 contains 16 residues. CDR1 SGHRS and CDR2 YFSETQ come from the germline V gene. V lost 0 bases and J lost 4, with 14 bases in between. CDR3 in amino acids: CASSLVRTSPYNEQFF. DNA of the CDR3: TGCGCCAGCAGCTTGGTCCGGACAAGCCCTTACAATGAGCAGTTCTTC.

Concerning this clonotype: A junction boundary mismatches the germline segment, possibly from a read error. The chain is built from TRBV6-1 and TRBJ1-3; D is unclear. The length of the CDR3 is 15 residues. Germline-derived CDR1 and CDR2 are MNHNS and SASEGT. CDR3 nucleotide sequence: TGTGCCAGCAGAGCACCTGGGAGCTCTGGAACCACCATATATTTT. This sequence encodes CASRAPGSSGTTIYF.

There are a few counts of this clonotype. V usage is TRBV5-1 and J usage is TRBJ2-7, with TRBD2 as a possible D gene (5 bases). V was pared by 0 bases and J by 5 bases, with 12 bases between. The CDR3 consists of 14 residues. Germline CDR1 and CDR2: SGHRS and YFSETQ. DNA for the CDR3: TGCGCCAGCAGCTTGGCCGGGGTGAAGGACGAGCAGTACTTC. Protein: CASSLAGVKDEQYF.

Only a few counts were recorded for this clonotype. The chain carries TRBV4-1 and TRBJ2-5, with D hard to call. CDR1 MGHRA and CDR2 YSYEKL come from the germline V gene. Trimming removed 1 base from V and 1 base from J, with 10 bases in between. The CDR3 is made up of 15 amino acids. CDR3 in amino acids: CASSQGLATQETQYF. CDR3 DNA sequence: TGCGCCAGCAGCCAAGGTCTGGCGACCCAAGAGACCCAGTACTTC.